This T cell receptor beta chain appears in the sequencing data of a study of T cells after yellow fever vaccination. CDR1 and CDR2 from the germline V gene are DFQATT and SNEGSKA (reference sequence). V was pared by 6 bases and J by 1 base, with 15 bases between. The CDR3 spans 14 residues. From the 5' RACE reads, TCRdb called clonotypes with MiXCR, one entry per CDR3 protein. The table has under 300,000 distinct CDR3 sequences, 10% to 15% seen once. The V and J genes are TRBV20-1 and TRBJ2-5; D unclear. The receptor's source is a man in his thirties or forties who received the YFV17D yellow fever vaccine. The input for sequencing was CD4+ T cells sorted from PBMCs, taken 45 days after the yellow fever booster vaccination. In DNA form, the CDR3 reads TGCAGTGCCCACCATAAAGGCATCCAAGAGACCCAGTACTTC. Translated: CSAHHKGIQETQYF.